The 9 T cell receptor beta chains in this list originate from one sample, sequenced in a study of T-cell reconstitution after alpha-beta-depleted transplantation in children. Construction of the TCRbeta library involved unique molecular identifiers. TCRdb re-derived calls from the PCR reads in MiXCR, one entry per CDR3 protein. The sample lists 500,000 to 600,000 distinct CDR3 sequences; approximately 16% were seen once. The source was PBMCs from the stem cell graft donor, collected from the stem cell graft. These receptors came from a human donor who donated a stem cell graft to a child with acute lymphoblastic leukemia.

A few counts support this clonotype. The chain is built from TRBV27 and TRBJ2-3; D uncertain. Deletions cut 8 bases from V and 3 bases from J, with 18 bases between. Germline CDR1 is MNHEY and CDR2 is SMNVEV (reference sequence). This CDR3 spans 15 amino acids. CDR3 nucleotides: TGTGCCAGCTCCCCTTATGAGTCCGTGACAGATACGCAGTATTTT. Translating it yields CASSPYESVTDTQYF.

The chain uses TRBV25-1 and TRBJ2-1; D unresolved. The CDR3 has 14 residues. V gave up 10 bases and J gave up 0 bases, with 13 bases separating them. Germline V gene sequence: CDR1 MGHDK, CDR2 SYGVNS. For the CDR3, the DNA is TGTGCCACCCGACACCCGAGCTCCTACAATGAGCAGTTCTTC. Translating gives CATRHPSSYNEQFF.

The CDR3 spells CASSLGITGANVLTF. The CDR3, as DNA: TGTGCCAGCAGCTTAGGGATAACTGGGGCCAACGTCCTGACTTTC. The chain joins TRBV7-9 to TRBJ2-6; D remains unclear. Trimming stripped 1 base from V and 2 bases from J, with 6 bases between. Germline assignment: CDR1 SEHNR and CDR2 FQNEAQ (reference sequence). CDR3 length equals 15 residues.

The chain is built from TRBV5-1 and TRBJ1-1; D not certain. The CDR3 length is 15 residues. Germline V gene lookup returns CDR1 SGHRS and CDR2 YFSETQ. V was trimmed by 3 bases and J by 1 base, leaving 13 bases between them. CDR3 residues: CASSWASGRNTEAFF. The CDR3 DNA reads TGCGCCAGCAGCTGGGCCTCAGGAAGGAACACTGAAGCTTTCTTT.

This clonotype was found a few times. The chain recombines TRBV11-3 with TRBJ2-1; D is unclear. With 3 bases removed from V and 7 bases from J, the gap between germline ends came to 10 bases. This CDR3 comprises 13 residues. Germline CDR1 is SGHNT and CDR2 is YENEEA. CDR3 DNA: TGTGCCAGCAGCTTCAGTGGGGTTAATGAGCAGTTCTTC. Its translation is CASSFSGVNEQFF.

This chain links TRBV12-3 or TRBV12-4 with TRBJ1-6; 11 bases are a match to TRBD1. After removal of 5 bases from V and 1 base from J, the junction contained 4 bases not matched to a gene. This CDR3 region has 17 residues. The chain's CDR3 is CASSPGQGASYNSPLHF. The CDR3 nucleotides are TGTGCCAGCAGTCCCGGACAGGGGGCTTCCTATAATTCACCCCTCCACTTT.

The chain has TRBV7-9 and TRBJ1-4; TRBD1 is a possible D gene (6 bases). The CDR3 is 15 amino acids. The V end was cut by 4 bases, the J end by 7 bases, with 16 bases between. Per germline, CDR1 SEHNR and CDR2 FQNEAQ (reference sequence). In DNA form, the CDR3 reads TGTGCCAGCAGCTCTCAACAGGGTCGAGGTGAAAAACTGTTTTTT. This sequence encodes CASSSQQGRGEKLFF.

This sequence joins TRBV5-1 and TRBJ1-2; 7 bases align to TRBD1. V shed 3 bases and J 0 bases; nucleotides not matched to a gene: 11. This CDR3 is built from 17 residues. Germline V lookup: CDR1 SGHRS, CDR2 YFSETQ. CDR3 sequence: CASSSTIGTVSNYGYTF. In nucleotides, the CDR3 is TGCGCCAGCAGCTCCACAATTGGGACAGTTTCTAACTATGGCTACACCTTC.

The chain couples TRBV5-1 to TRBJ2-3; D perhaps matches TRBD1 (5 bases). Germline assignment: CDR1 SGHRS and CDR2 YFSETQ. V shed 5 bases and J shed 1 base, with 8 bases lying between them. The CDR3 has 13 residues. CDR3 residues: CASRPRGTDTQYF. As DNA, the CDR3 is TGCGCCAGCAGACCCAGGGGCACAGATACGCAGTATTTT.